One sample yielded the 10 T cell receptor beta chains listed below, sequenced in a study of molecular identifiers for immune sequencing clone quantification. From the PCR reads, TCRdb called clonotypes with MiXCR, one entry per CDR3 protein. The sample has around 82,000 distinct CDR3 sequences; under 20% are singletons. Sequencing was done on a sample of naive CD8+ T cells from blood, with Jurkat cell RNA spiked in. As to subset: FACS-sorted CD8+CD4-CCR7+CD45RA+ naive T cells. The receptors were gathered from a human donor in good health. Some libraries in this study had Jurkat cell RNA spiked in.

The V and J genes are TRBV5-1 and TRBJ1-1; 9 bases agree with TRBD1. The CDR3 consists of 14 residues. CDR1 and CDR2 (germline): SGHRS, YFSETQ. The J segment lost 4 bases and the V segment lost 8 bases, leaving 9 bases of the junction unmatched. The CDR3 reads CASGTGTGSTEAFF. The CDR3 DNA follows: TGCGCCAGTGGTACCGGGACAGGGTCCACTGAAGCTTTCTTT.

The table lists this clonotype with many counts. This chain uses TRBV29-1 with TRBJ2-3; perhaps TRBD2 as D (6 bases). This CDR3 has 14 residues. V dropped 6 bases and J dropped 3 bases, with 16 bases sitting between them. The germline gives CDR1 SQVTM, CDR2 ANQGSEA. CDR3 nucleotide sequence: TGCAGCGTAGATATCGGGAGTTCTACAGATACGCAGTATTTT. It is translated as CSVDIGSSTDTQYF.

The V call is TRBV2, the J call TRBJ2-1, with TRBD1 matching over 9 bases. V lost 6 bases to trimming and J lost 2 bases; unmatched junction nucleotides: 8. Germline CDR1 and CDR2: SNHLY and FYNNEI. This CDR3 has 16 residues. CDR3: CASSLIRQGAYNEQFF. The CDR3 DNA reads as TGTGCCAGCAGCTTGATCCGACAGGGGGCCTACAATGAGCAGTTCTTC.

This clonotype appeared once. Given a much more abundant clone one base away, this may be a read error. The rearrangement links TRBV12-3 or TRBV12-4 to TRBJ1-1; possible D gene TRBD1, 6 bases. The CDR3 consists of 13 residues. The CDR3 sequence: CASSGTSYTGAFF. The DNA for the CDR3 is TGTGCCAGCTCAGGGACATCCTACACTGGAGCTTTCTTT.

In its sample, this clonotype was seen many times. The CDR3 is CASGLAGVGEQYF. CDR3 bases: TGTGCCAGCGGACTAGCGGGAGTGGGGGAGCAGTACTTC. V gene TRBV28 combines with J gene TRBJ2-7; 13 nucleotides align to TRBD2. J gave up 7 bases and V 8 bases, and 5 bases lay outside the gene matches. Germline V gives CDR1 MDHEN, CDR2 SYDVKM. CDR3 length equals 13 residues.

The table lists this clonotype with many counts. The chain joins TRBV29-1 to TRBJ2-7, with TRBD1 identical over 9 bases. From germline, CDR1 is SQVTM and CDR2 ANQGSEA. Losses at the gene ends were 7 bases for V and 1 base for J; bases not matched to a gene: 8. This CDR3 is 14 amino acids long. CDR3 DNA: TGCAGCGCGATGGGACAGGGAGAATCCTACGAGCAGTACTTC. Protein: CSAMGQGESYEQYF.

This clonotype has a count of ten or more. V usage is TRBV4-3 and J usage is TRBJ1-1; D gene ambiguous. Trimming shortened V by 4 bases and J by 2 bases, and 11 bases separated the two germline ends. The CDR3 length is 14 residues. CDR1 and CDR2 from the germline V gene are LGHNA and YSLEER. The CDR3 reads CASSPLVGNTEAFF. The CDR3 DNA reads as TGCGCCAGCAGCCCACTTGTAGGAAACACTGAAGCTTTCTTT.

This clonotype was seen at least ten times. This sequence joins TRBV6-2 or TRBV6-3 and TRBJ2-7, with D uncertain. V was shortened by 0 bases and J by 5 bases, with 5 bases between the two germline ends. Germline CDR1 and CDR2: MNHEY and SVGEGT. The CDR3 is 12 amino acids. The CDR3 loop is CASSYSVHEQYF. As DNA, the CDR3 is TGTGCCAGCAGTTACTCGGTCCACGAGCAGTACTTC.

This clonotype occurred many times. The chain joins TRBV20-1 to TRBJ2-7; 9 bases agree with TRBD2. The CDR3 covers 15 residues. Germline V gives CDR1 DFQATT, CDR2 SNEGSKA (reference sequence). Trimming at V came to 0 bases and at J to 7 bases, leaving 10 bases not matched to a gene. CDR3 sequence reads: CSARDLIAGVGEQYF. CDR3 sequence (DNA): TGCAGTGCTAGAGATCTAATAGCGGGAGTAGGAGAGCAGTACTTC.

This clonotype occurred many times. The chain links TRBV9 to TRBJ2-1; the D gene is possibly TRBD2 (6 bases). Per germline, CDR1 SGDLS and CDR2 YYNGEE. V shed 3 bases and J shed 4 bases, with 8 bases lying between them. This CDR3 is 13 amino acids long. In DNA, the CDR3 is TGTGCCAGCAGCGGGGGACTGTACAATGAGCAGTTCTTC. This codes for CASSGGLYNEQFF.